The 16 T cell receptor beta chains below come from one sample, sequenced in a study of Ad26.COV2.S vaccination and SARS-CoV-2 variants. Treatment denoted: roughly 19 received Ad26.COV2.S at low or high dose, single or two shots; about 5 received placebo; per-sample allocation not given. Repertoires come from day 63 after the first vaccine or placebo injection. The protocol was immunoSEQ multiplex PCR, while the TCRdb copy is restricted to in-frame clones and leaves out a portion. Of over 450,000 clones in the sample, roughly nine tenths are singletons; the top ten hold 1.5% to 2%. The sequencing here drew on peripheral blood, taken in a trial of Ad26.COV2.S vaccine versus placebo. These receptors originate from a person between 18 and 59 years old who received the Ad26.COV2.S COVID-19 vaccine or a placebo.

This rearrangement joins TRBV7-2 to TRBJ2-7, with D tentatively TRBD2 (5 bases). The ends were cut back, 5 bases at V and 1 base at J, with 12 bases in the middle. The CDR3 covers 14 residues. Germline-derived CDR1 and CDR2 are SGHTA and FQGNSA. The CDR3 DNA reads as TGTGCCAGCAGCCCCTCTTCGGGGTCCTACGAGCAGTACTTC. Protein sequence: CASSPSSGSYEQYF.

This sequence joins TRBV5-1 and TRBJ2-7; 13 bases match TRBD2. Germline lookup yields CDR1 SGHRS and CDR2 YFSETQ. V lost 4 bases, J lost 7 bases, and 14 bases stayed unmatched. The CDR3 is 17 amino acids. The CDR3 nucleotides are TGCGCCAGCAGCCTCCGACGGACTAGCGGGAGCTTAGGAGAGCAGTACTTC. This translates into CASSLRRTSGSLGEQYF.

This clone was seen just once. The chain uses TRBV18 and TRBJ2-6, with 10 bases lining up with TRBD1. The CDR3 sequence is 16 residues long. In germline, CDR1 is KGHSH, CDR2 LQKENI. The ends lost 5 bases at V and 1 base at J; junction bases unmatched: 2. The chain's CDR3 is CASSRQGASGANVLTF. In DNA form, the CDR3 reads TGTGCCAGCTCAAGACAGGGGGCATCTGGGGCCAACGTCCTGACTTTC. The full variable domain, with the rest looked up from reference TRBV18 and TRBJ2-6, is NAGVMQNPRHLVRRRGQEARLRCSPMKGHSHVYWYRQLPEEGLKFMVYLQKENIIDESGMPKERFSAEFPKEGPSILRIQQVVRGDSAAYFCASSRQGASGANVLTFGAGSRLTVL.

This clone came up once. The chain employs TRBV4-3 and TRBJ1-4; 8 bases match TRBD1. CDR3 size: 15 residues. V trimming: 0 bases; J trimming: 7 bases; junction bases outside the gene matches: 4. Germline CDR1 and CDR2: LGHNA and YSLEER. CDR3 sequence reads: CASSQDLDRVEKLFF. The CDR3 nucleotides read TGCGCCAGCAGCCAAGACTTGGACAGGGTTGAAAAACTGTTTTTT.

The chain uses TRBV30 and TRBJ2-5; 15 bases fit TRBD2. Germline assignment: CDR1 GTSNPN and CDR2 SVGIG (reference sequence). CDR3 length: 18 residues. V gave up 5 bases and J gave up 4 bases; unmatched junction bases: 14. CDR3 in amino acids: CAWARTSGRAVLGETQYF. The CDR3 bases are TGTGCCTGGGCCAGGACTAGCGGGAGGGCCGTTCTGGGAGAGACCCAGTACTTC.

This chain joins TRBV2 and TRBJ2-2; D unresolved. This CDR3 region has 15 residues. With 2 bases removed from V and 0 bases from J, the gap between germline ends came to 7 bases. Germline-derived CDR1 and CDR2 are SNHLY and FYNNEI. The CDR3 coding sequence is TGTGCCAGCAGTGAAAGACGAGCGAACACCGGGGAGCTGTTTTTT. It codes for CASSERRANTGELFF. The variable domain in full, completed from reference TRBV2 and TRBJ2-2, reads EPEVTQTPSHQVTQMGQEVILRCVPISNHLYFYWYRQILGQKVEFLVSFYNNEISEKSEIFDDQFSVERPDGSNFTLKIRSTKLEDSAMYFCASSERRANTGELFFGEGSRLTVL.

This sequence joins TRBV4-1 and TRBJ1-6, with D uncertain. In germline, CDR1 is MGHRA, CDR2 YSYEKL. Trimming took off 1 base at V and 9 bases at J, with 10 bases between the two ends. This CDR3 is 14 amino acids long. The CDR3: CASSQVRVGSPLHF. The CDR3 bases are TGCGCCAGCAGCCAAGTGAGGGTCGGTTCACCCCTCCACTTT.

This sequence joins TRBV12-5 and TRBJ1-1; D gene ambiguous. The germline CDR1 and CDR2 sequences are LGHNT and FRNRAP. The CDR3 is 13 residues long. The ends were cut back, 5 bases at V and 6 bases at J, with 13 bases in the middle. The DNA for the CDR3 is TGTGCTAGTGGTCCCCCGGGGAGCGCTGAAGCTTTCTTT. Encoded protein: CASGPPGSAEAFF.

The V gene is TRBV5-1, the J gene TRBJ1-1; D unclear. V gave up 0 bases and J gave up 0 bases, with 9 bases separating them. This CDR3 comprises 15 residues. Germline CDR1 reads SGHRS; CDR2 reads YFSETQ. This CDR3 is CASSLVPNLNTEAFF. The CDR3 nucleotides read TGCGCCAGCAGCTTGGTGCCAAACTTGAACACTGAAGCTTTCTTT.

This chain connects TRBV19 to TRBJ1-5; D is ambiguous. Trimming shortened V by 5 bases and J by 0 bases, and 20 bases separated the two germline ends. Per germline, CDR1 LNHDA and CDR2 SQIVND (reference sequence). There are 18 residues in the CDR3. The CDR3 spells CASSRGLPRAVSNQPQHF. In DNA form, the CDR3 reads TGTGCCAGTAGTCGAGGGTTGCCCCGGGCGGTTAGCAATCAGCCCCAGCATTTT.

This chain links TRBV19 with TRBJ2-6; tentative D call: TRBD2 (7 bases). The CDR3 is made up of 15 amino acids. CDR1 LNHDA and CDR2 SQIVND come from the germline V gene (reference sequence). Deletions cut 3 bases from V and 6 bases from J, with 12 bases between. The CDR3 is CASSMRGGVANVLTF. The CDR3 nucleotides are TGTGCCAGTAGTATGAGGGGGGGAGTGGCCAACGTCCTGACTTTC.

This chain links TRBV6-2 or TRBV6-3 with TRBJ2-5, with TRBD2 as a possible D gene (7 bases). The V gene's germline CDR1 is MNHEY and CDR2 SVGEGT. V dropped 5 bases and J dropped 0 bases, with 19 bases sitting between them. The CDR3 extends over 17 amino acids. DNA of the CDR3: TGTGCCAGCAGTACAGGGACTACCACTCCGTACCAAGAGACCCAGTACTTC. It is translated as CASSTGTTTPYQETQYF.

The chain is built from TRBV14 and TRBJ1-2, with no clear D. The germline CDR1 and CDR2 sequences are SGHDN and FVKESK. The CDR3 has 14 amino acids. V shed 2 bases and J shed 2 bases, with 9 bases lying between them. The CDR3 DNA is TGTGCCAGCAGCCAAACTTCTCCGAACTATGGCTACACCTTC. It translates to CASSQTSPNYGYTF. The variable domain in full, completed from reference TRBV14 and TRBJ1-2, reads EAGVTQFPSHSVIEKGQTVTLRCDPISGHDNLYWYRRVMGKEIKFLLHFVKESKQDESGMPNNRFLAERTGGTYSTLKVQPAELEDSGVYFCASSQTSPNYGYTFGSGTRLTVV.

The rearrangement joins TRBV6-1 to TRBJ1-2; the D gene is possibly TRBD1 (6 bases). The CDR3 extends over 17 amino acids. Germline V gene data show CDR1 as MNHNS and CDR2 as SASEGT. V lost 2 bases and J 4 bases, leaving 20 bases between the germline ends. The CDR3: CASSELEKGGLLYGYTF. In DNA, the CDR3 is TGTGCCAGCAGTGAACTGGAAAAGGGGGGATTACTCTATGGCTACACCTTC.

The chain joins TRBV18 to TRBJ2-2, with 7 bases identical to TRBD1. Looked up from germline, CDR1 is KGHSH and CDR2 is LQKENI. J gave up 1 base and V 3 bases, and 5 bases lay outside the gene matches. CDR3 length equals 16 residues. The CDR3 sequence is CASSPARQGNTGELFF. The CDR3 bases are TGTGCCAGCTCACCGGCGAGACAGGGGAACACCGGGGAGCTGTTTTTT.

The sample holds one count of this clone. The rearrangement uses TRBV27 and TRBJ2-1; tentatively, D is TRBD1 or TRBD2 (6 bases each). Germline CDR1 MNHEY, CDR2 SMNVEV (reference sequence). V gave up 6 bases and J gave up 2 bases, with 23 bases separating them. The CDR3 contains 18 residues. CDR3 coding DNA: TGTGCCAGCAGGGGGGGCAGGTTGGCCGGGGGCCCCTACAATGAGCAGTTCTTC. It codes for CASRGGRLAGGPYNEQFF.